Listed here are 12 T cell receptor beta chains from one sample, sequenced in a study of CD8 T cells in Susac syndrome. A quantity of roughly 0.5 to 1 ug RNA underwent reverse transcription using random hexamers. TCRdb re-derived calls from the immunoSEQ multiplex PCR reads in MiXCR, one entry per CDR3 protein. Seen here are 120,000 or so distinct CDR3 sequences, over 90% observed once, and the top ten hold 0.25% to 0.3%. Specimen: CD8+ T cells from PBMCs. All receptors derive from a human donor with Susac syndrome.

V and J are TRBV6-1 and TRBJ2-7; D remains unclear. This CDR3 spans 16 amino acids. Germline CDR1 MNHNS, CDR2 SASEGT. Trimming left V 7 bases short and J 1 base short, with 20 bases between. This chain's CDR3 is CASTPFPTAESYEQYF. CDR3 DNA sequence: TGTGCCAGCACCCCCTTCCCGACTGCAGAATCCTACGAGCAGTACTTC.

This chain joins TRBV30 and TRBJ1-1; no reliable D call. V lost 1 base to trimming and J lost 1 base, with 4 bases between them. This CDR3 region has 12 residues. Germline lookup yields CDR1 GTSNPN and CDR2 SVGIG (reference sequence). CDR3 loop: CAWSGTNTEAFF. The CDR3 nucleotides are TGTGCCTGGAGTGGGACGAACACTGAAGCTTTCTTT.

The J gene is TRBJ1-2, the V gene TRBV20-1; no definite D call. The germline gives CDR1 DFQATT, CDR2 SNEGSKA (reference sequence). The CDR3 loop spans 14 amino acids. Trimming stripped 0 bases from V and 4 bases from J, with 12 bases between. This CDR3 is CSARDLRWGYGYTF. Written as DNA, the CDR3 is TGCAGTGCTAGAGACCTCCGGTGGGGCTATGGCTACACCTTC.

CDR3 bases: TGCGCCAGCAGCTTGAGTGTGACAGGGCCCCTGGACGGTGGCTACACCTTC. Its protein is CASSLSVTGPLDGGYTF. The chain employs TRBV5-1 and TRBJ1-2, with 7 bases that match TRBD1. The germline CDR1 and CDR2 sequences are SGHRS and YFSETQ. V was clipped by 1 base and J by 7 bases; unmatched bases: 16. The CDR3 has 17 residues.

The chain employs TRBV6-1 and TRBJ2-1, with D possibly matching TRBD1 (5 bases). This CDR3 has 11 residues. Trimming took 5 bases from V and 8 from J, leaving 7 bases between them. Germline loops: CDR1 MNHNS, CDR2 SASEGT. Written as DNA, the CDR3 is TGTGCCAGCAGTCAGGGCCATGAGCAGTTCTTC. As protein: CASSQGHEQFF.

The gene calls are TRBV27 and TRBJ1-1; no definite D call. The V end lost 3 bases, the J end lost 7 bases, and 12 bases lay between the germline ends. The germline CDR1 and CDR2 sequences are MNHEY and SMNVEV (reference sequence). There are 13 residues in the CDR3. Here the CDR3 DNA reads TGTGCCAGCAGTTTTTCTAGTGGACTTGAAGCTTTCTTT. Its protein product is CASSFSSGLEAFF.

J is TRBJ2-7 and V is TRBV18, with 10 bases identical to TRBD2. The CDR3 runs 15 residues. V dropped 6 bases and J dropped 6; count of bases not matched to a gene: 11. Looked up from germline, CDR1 is KGHSH and CDR2 is LQKENI. CDR3 in DNA: TGTGCCAGCTCGCCTAGCGGGGGAGCAGTAGGCGAGCAGTACTTC. Its translation is CASSPSGGAVGEQYF.

The V gene is TRBV7-9, the J gene TRBJ1-5; D perhaps matches TRBD1 (5 bases). Germline V lookup: CDR1 SEHNR, CDR2 FQNEAQ (reference sequence). This CDR3 has 14 amino acids. Trimming shortened V by 5 bases and J by 5 bases, and 13 bases separated the two germline ends. The CDR3 DNA follows: TGTGCCAGCAGCCAGGGACCGCCTGATCAGCCCCAGCATTTT. Its protein product is CASSQGPPDQPQHF.

The chain carries TRBV21-1 and TRBJ2-5; the table's D call TRBD2 went unverified against the DNA. TRBV21-1 counts as a pseudogene. The CDR3 totals 14 residues. The CDR3 DNA sequence: TGTGCCAGCAGCACTTCGGGACTCAAAGAGACCCAGTACTTC. Translating it yields CASSTSGLKETQYF.

The V call is TRBV7-2, the J call TRBJ2-5, with 9 nucleotides matching TRBD2. The CDR3 length is 15 residues. V trimming: 1 base; J trimming: 5 bases; junction bases outside the gene matches: 5. Germline V gene lookup returns CDR1 SGHTA and CDR2 FQGNSA. The DNA of the CDR3 is TGTGCCAGCAGCTTAGGAGCGGGGGGCATGGAGACCCAGTACTTC. Its translation is CASSLGAGGMETQYF. The whole variable domain, remainder taken from reference TRBV7-2 and TRBJ2-5, is GAGVSQSPSNKVTEKGKDVELRCDPISGHTALYWYRQSLGQGLEFLIYFQGNSAPDKSGLPSDRFSAERTGGSVSTLTIQRTQQEDSAVYLCASSLGAGGMETQYFGPGTRLLVL.

This clonotype was found once. The chain employs TRBV12-3 or TRBV12-4 and TRBJ2-7; D is unclear. CDR3 length: 13 residues. V lost 0 bases and J lost 2, with 5 bases in between. CDR3 residues: CASSLAQPYEQYF. The CDR3 DNA is TGTGCCAGCAGTTTAGCGCAGCCCTACGAGCAGTACTTC.

Note on this clonotype: Relative to the germline gene, one junction end is altered; a read error may explain this. The chain uses TRBV12-3 or TRBV12-4 and TRBJ1-2; 8 nucleotides agree with TRBD1. The CDR3 extends over 14 amino acids. Here the CDR3 reads CASSLDRGGYGYTF. The CDR3 coding sequence is TGTGCCAGCAGCTTAGACAGGGGAGGATATGGCTACACCTTC.